This TCR beta chain stems from a study of beta chain features in type 1 diabetes. General study findings and limits: Healthy donors had naive, central memory and Treg TCRB repertoires that appeared less similar than those seen among patients.

Note on this clone: As yet, its antigen is unknown.

Isolated RNA was reverse transcribed in full, so expressed TCRB transcripts were sequenced. Naive, central memory and regulatory T cell samples averaged around 3.5 million immunoSEQ reads each. Method: immunoSEQ multiplex PCR; TCRdb's copy keeps in-frame clones and lacks some. The data contain some 150,000 clones, 6% to 7.5% of them singletons. Sequenced: central memory CD4+ T cells from blood. The sequence was collected from a woman in her twenties or thirties in good health.

DNA for the CDR3: TGTGCCAGTAGCAACTCCGACAGATCCTACGAGCAGTACTTC. Its protein is CASSNSDRSYEQYF. The V and J genes are TRBV19 and TRBJ2-7, with D possibly matching TRBD1 (5 bases). The CDR3 length is 14 residues. V dropped 6 bases and J dropped 1 base, with 13 bases sitting between them. Germline CDR1 LNHDA, CDR2 SQIVND (reference sequence).